A selection of T cell receptor beta chains follows, all from one sample in a study of T cell repertoires in cytomegalovirus infection. TCRdb re-analysed the reads in MiXCR, keeping a single row per CDR3 protein. This repertoire shows roughly 180,000 distinct CDR3 sequences, approximately 17% found once; its top ten account for almost 25%. The sequenced material came from CD8+ T cells from PBMCs. The receptors stem from a human donor in good health (CMV status not recorded). Some clones in this sample may be carry-over from other donors' samples. CDR3s include the opening cysteine and the closing phenylalanine or tryptophan. Each record gives: J gene, clone size, V gene, D gene, CDR3 DNA, CDR3 protein. D genes are given only for firm matches. Not every row has a clone size; where given, it reads once, few, many or a size class.

>TRBJ2-3|few|TRBV12-3/TRBV12-4|.
TGTGCCAGCGGACAACCGGCAGATACGCAGTATTTT
CASGQPADTQYF
>TRBJ1-4|once|TRBV7-9|.
TGTGCCAGCAGCAGGCCCGTCACAGTGATTAATGAAAAACTGTTTTTT
CASSRPVTVINEKLFF
>TRBJ1-3|.|TRBV7-2|.
TGTGCCAGCAGCGGTGGGGGAAACACCATATATTTT
CASSGGGNTIYF
>TRBJ1-2|many|TRBV7-8|TRBD1
TGTGCCAGCAGCAATGACAGGGACTATGGCTACACCTTC
CASSNDRDYGYTF
>TRBJ1-2|.|TRBV5-1|.
TGCGCCAGCAGCTGGAGGGAGGTCGGTGACGGCTACACCTTC
CASSWREVGDGYTF
>TRBJ2-7|.|TRBV7-2|.
TGTGCCAGCAGCTTAGCTGAAGGGATAGTCACCTACGAGCAGTACTTC
CASSLAEGIVTYEQYF
>TRBJ2-1|.|TRBV6-5|.
TGTGCCAGCAGTAGCGGGTTGAATGAGCAGTTCTTC
CASSSGLNEQFF
>TRBJ1-5|few|TRBV6-1|.
TGTGCCAGCAGCGAGGGTAGGGGCTGGGATAGCAATCAGCCCCAGCATTTT
CASSEGRGWDSNQPQHF
>TRBJ2-1|.|TRBV12-5|TRBD2
TGTGCTAGTGGTTTACCGGGACTAGCGGGGAAAGTTGGCTACAATGAGCAGTTCTTC
CASGLPGLAGKVGYNEQFF
>TRBJ1-6|.|TRBV7-2|.
TGTGCCAGCAGCTTACCTGACCGAAGCCGGGACCCTAATTCACCCCTCCACTTT
CASSLPDRSRDPNSPLHF
>TRBJ1-2|.|TRBV6-2/TRBV6-3|.
TGTGCCAGCAGCCTCGCGGGAGGCTATGGCTACACCTTC
CASSLAGGYGYTF
>TRBJ2-7|few|TRBV7-2|.
TGTGCCAGCAGCACTCACTGGACGGCGTTATACGAGCAGTACTTC
CASSTHWTALYEQYF
>TRBJ2-7|.|TRBV4-1|.
TGCGCCAGCAGCCAAGATCCTGCGGCCGGCTACGAGCAGTACTTC
CASSQDPAAGYEQYF
>TRBJ2-4|.|TRBV7-6|TRBD2
TGTGCCAGCAGCCCGTCCGGGACTAGAAAGGGCATTCAGTACTTC
CASSPSGTRKGIQYF
>TRBJ1-5|many|TRBV7-2|TRBD1
TGTGCCAGCAGCGTTGGACAGGACTACAATCAGCCCCAGCATTTT
CASSVGQDYNQPQHF
>TRBJ2-5|many|TRBV28|.
TGTGCCAGCAGTTTCCTGCAGGGAGAGACCCAGTACTTC
CASSFLQGETQYF